This T cell receptor beta chain was captured by sequencing in a study of blood T cell repertoires in COVID-19. Across the study: COVID-19 samples collected from the United States, Italy and Spain covered acute and convalescent phases.

Method: immunoSEQ multiplex PCR; TCRdb's copy keeps in-frame clones and lacks some. Among 200,000 to 250,000 clones listed, roughly 89% were seen once. The CDR3 is 15 amino acids. V was pared by 3 bases and J by 2 bases, with 8 bases of the junction left unmatched. The germline gives CDR1 DFQATT, CDR2 SNEGSKA (reference sequence). The sequence came from a man younger than 45 who had recovered from COVID-19. The chain joins TRBV20-1 to TRBJ2-5; the match to TRBD2 covers 8 bases. Sequencing was performed on peripheral blood. The CDR3 loop reads CSASSGAGLQETQYF. CDR3 sequence (DNA): TGCAGTGCTAGTAGCGGGGCCGGCTTACAAGAGACCCAGTACTTC.